These 25 T cell receptor beta chains originate from one sample sequenced in a study of technical replicates of blood from a few donors. Generated by immunoSEQ multiplex PCR, the TCRdb table keeps only in-frame clones and is missing some. Of about 73,000 clones detected, over 90% appear once; the ten largest clones hold around 4.6%. The sample comprised PBMCs. These receptors all stem from a human donor in good health. Some clones in this sample may be carry-over from other donors' samples.

The rearrangement uses TRBV15 and TRBJ2-7; 15 bases are shared with TRBD2. V lost 4 bases and J lost 4; bases outside the gene matches: 8. The CDR3 is made up of 17 amino acids. The germline CDR1 and CDR2 sequences are LNHNV and YYDKDF (reference sequence). This CDR3 reads CATSIGLAGGPRYEQYF. CDR3 bases: TGTGCCACCAGCATTGGACTAGCGGGAGGGCCGAGGTACGAGCAGTACTTC.

This clone has more than one count but fewer than ten. The chain has TRBV5-1 and TRBJ2-7, with D possibly TRBD2 on 5 matching bases. V lost 0 bases and J 0 bases, leaving 10 bases between the germline ends. CDR1 and CDR2 (germline): SGHRS, YFSETQ. This CDR3 comprises 15 residues. In DNA form, the CDR3 reads TGCGCCAGCAGCTTGGAAGCGGAACTCTCCTACGAGCAGTACTTC. Amino acid sequence: CASSLEAELSYEQYF. Together with reference TRBV5-1 and TRBJ2-7, the CDR3 gives the full variable domain: KAGVTQTPRYLIKTRGQQVTLSCSPISGHRSVSWYQQTPGQGLQFLFEYFSETQRNKGNFPGRFSGRQFSNSRSEMNVSTLELGDSALYLCASSLEAELSYEQYFGPGTRLTVT.

V usage is TRBV6-5 and J usage is TRBJ1-6; the D is unclear. The CDR3 has 13 amino acids. The germline gives CDR1 MNHEY, CDR2 SVGAGI. V was pared by 6 bases and J by 5 bases, with 8 bases between. The chain's CDR3 is CASRGGNNSPLHF. The CDR3 region has the DNA TGTGCCAGCAGAGGAGGGAATAATTCACCCCTCCACTTT.

V usage is TRBV5-1 and J usage is TRBJ1-1; 10 bases are a match to TRBD1. Trimming removed 0 bases from V and 3 bases from J; junction bases left unmatched: 8. CDR1 is SGHRS, CDR2 YFSETQ, per germline. The CDR3 has 17 amino acids. In nucleotides, the CDR3 is TGCGCCAGCAGCTTGGCTCGGACAGGGGGGGGGTACACTGAAGCTTTCTTT. It translates to CASSLARTGGGYTEAFF.

The chain employs TRBV25-1 and TRBJ2-1; 12 nucleotides align to TRBD2. This CDR3 has 16 residues. J gave up 7 bases and V 4 bases, and 8 bases lay outside the gene matches. Germline V gene lookup returns CDR1 MGHDK and CDR2 SYGVNS. In nucleotides, the CDR3 is TGTGCCAGCAGTGGGACTAGCGGGATCTCTGCGAATGAGCAGTTCTTC. This encodes CASSGTSGISANEQFF.

V gene TRBV5-5 combines with J gene TRBJ2-1; 10 bases agree with TRBD1. Unmatched junction bases numbered 7, after V lost 2 bases and J lost 5 bases. This CDR3 has 16 residues. Germline lookup yields CDR1 SGHKS and CDR2 YYEKEE (reference sequence). This chain's CDR3 is CASSLRWDRGNNEQFF. CDR3 in DNA: TGTGCCAGCAGCTTACGGTGGGACAGGGGTAACAATGAGCAGTTCTTC.

The chain uses TRBV7-9 and TRBJ2-2; D possibly corresponds to TRBD1 (6 bases). V lost 6 bases and J 4 bases, leaving 15 bases between the germline ends. This CDR3 region has 15 residues. The germline gives CDR1 SEHNR, CDR2 FQNEAQ (reference sequence). CDR3 residues: CASSKSQGRTGELFF. CDR3 nucleotides: TGTGCCAGCAGTAAATCCCAGGGGCGCACCGGGGAGCTGTTTTTT. The complete variable domain, with remaining parts taken from reference TRBV7-9 and TRBJ2-2, reads DTGVSQNPRHKITKRGQNVTFRCDPISEHNRLYWYRQTLGQGPEFLTYFQNEAQLEKSRLLSDRFSAERPKGSFSTLEIQRTEQGDSAMYLCASSKSQGRTGELFFGEGSRLTVL.

This chain links TRBV18 with TRBJ1-2, with D possibly TRBD1 on 5 matching bases. V was pared by 1 base and J by 5 bases, with 8 bases between. The CDR3 is made up of 13 amino acids. Looked up from germline, CDR1 is KGHSH and CDR2 is LQKENI. Here the CDR3 DNA reads TGTGCCAGCTCACCACGACAGACATATGGCTACACCTTC. Translation gives CASSPRQTYGYTF.

The J gene is TRBJ2-7, the V gene TRBV6-5, with TRBD2 matching 7 bases. Germline CDR1 reads MNHEY; CDR2 reads SVGAGI. The CDR3 has 13 amino acids. The ends lost 11 bases at V and 3 bases at J; junction bases unmatched: 10. The CDR3: CAHSQLANYEQYF. Written as DNA, the CDR3 is TGTGCCCACTCCCAACTAGCGAACTACGAGCAGTACTTC.

The chain joins TRBV4-3 to TRBJ1-1; tentative D call: TRBD1 (6 bases). Trimming took off 11 bases at V and 2 bases at J, with 15 bases between the two ends. The CDR3 spans 13 residues. From germline, CDR1 is LGHNA and CDR2 YSLEER. Written as DNA, the CDR3 is TGCGCCTCAGGGAGGGGGACTAACACTGAAGCTTTCTTT. Protein: CASGRGTNTEAFF.

CDR3 nucleotides: TGTGCCAGCAGCCCCCTAGCGAGCCTCTACGAGCAGTACTTC. Amino acids: CASSPLASLYEQYF. V usage is TRBV7-3 and J usage is TRBJ2-7, with a possible D match to TRBD2 (6 bases). Germline CDR1 and CDR2: SGHTA and FQGTGA. This CDR3 region has 14 residues. Trimming took off 5 bases at V and 3 bases at J, with 14 bases between the two ends.

The rearrangement uses TRBV4-1 and TRBJ2-5; 8 nucleotides match TRBD2. V lost 3 bases and J lost 4; bases outside the gene matches: 7. CDR3 size: 15 residues. Germline CDR1 MGHRA, CDR2 YSYEKL. This CDR3 reads CASSHPGLGRETQYF. DNA of the CDR3: TGCGCCAGCAGCCATCCGGGACTAGGTAGAGAGACCCAGTACTTC.

The chain links TRBV7-2 to TRBJ1-1; no clear D. Looked up from germline, CDR1 is SGHTA and CDR2 is FQGNSA. CDR3 size: 13 residues. Trimming removed 1 base from V and 7 bases from J, with 10 bases in between. CDR3 sequence (DNA): TGTGCCAGCAGCTTAGAAGGAGGTTATGAAGCTTTCTTT. Its translation: CASSLEGGYEAFF.

The CDR3 protein is CATSSGPGGAFF. In nucleotides, the CDR3 is TGTGCCACCAGCAGTGGGCCAGGGGGAGCTTTCTTT. This rearrangement joins TRBV15 to TRBJ1-1, with TRBD1 identical over 7 bases. This CDR3 comprises 12 residues. With 3 bases clipped from V and 10 bases from J, the junction kept 5 bases outside the gene matches. Germline lookup yields CDR1 LNHNV and CDR2 YYDKDF (reference sequence).

The chain has TRBV18 and TRBJ1-6, with 7 bases aligning to TRBD1. CDR3 length: 14 amino acids. V lost 4 bases to trimming and J lost 5 bases; unmatched junction nucleotides: 2. The germline CDR1 and CDR2 sequences are KGHSH and LQKENI. The CDR3 DNA reads TGTGCCAGCTCACTGGGACAGAATAATTCACCCCTCCACTTT. Translated: CASSLGQNNSPLHF.

The chain has TRBV7-6 and TRBJ2-2, with D possibly matching TRBD2 (5 bases). Germline CDR1 is SGHVS and CDR2 is FNYEAQ. This CDR3 is 14 amino acids long. Between the trimmed V and J ends, which lost 4 bases and 0 bases, there was a span of 6 bases. The CDR3 is CASSSTTNTGELFF. The CDR3 nucleotides are TGTGCCAGCAGCTCGACTACGAACACCGGGGAGCTGTTTTTT.

This sequence joins TRBV9 and TRBJ2-1; tentatively, D is TRBD1 (6 bases). CDR1 is SGDLS, CDR2 YYNGEE, per germline. The V gene lost 0 bases and the J gene lost 9 bases, with 16 bases spanning the gap. There are 15 residues in the CDR3. The CDR3 spells CASSVGETGFSEQFF. The CDR3 DNA sequence: TGTGCCAGCAGCGTAGGAGAGACAGGCTTCTCTGAGCAGTTCTTC.

This sequence joins TRBV19 and TRBJ1-2; 9 bases agree with TRBD1. Germline lookup yields CDR1 LNHDA and CDR2 SQIVND (reference sequence). The CDR3 is 17 residues long. The ends lost 7 bases at V and 1 base at J; junction bases unmatched: 13. CDR3 loop: CASNPDRGANINYGYTF. The CDR3 DNA follows: TGTGCCAGTAACCCGGACAGGGGCGCTAATATTAACTATGGCTACACCTTC.

The rearrangement links TRBV7-9 to TRBJ2-1; D may be TRBD2 (6 bases). CDR1 SEHNR and CDR2 FQNEAQ come from the germline V gene (reference sequence). Trimming stripped 5 bases from V and 7 bases from J, with 9 bases between. This CDR3 is 12 amino acids long. The CDR3 is CASSTLANEQFF. Here the CDR3 DNA reads TGTGCCAGCAGCACACTAGCAAATGAGCAGTTCTTC.

This clone appeared once. This chain joins TRBV12-5 and TRBJ1-2; 7 positions agree with TRBD1. The V segment lost 1 base and the J segment 8 bases; nucleotides outside the gene matches: 7. Germline CDR1 is LGHNT and CDR2 is FRNRAP. The CDR3 runs to 14 residues. CDR3 loop: CASGLGMDRKGYTF. CDR3 in DNA: TGTGCTAGTGGTTTGGGGATGGACAGGAAGGGCTACACCTTC. The whole variable domain, filled in from reference TRBV12-5 and TRBJ1-2, reads DARVTQTPRHKVTEMGQEVTMRCQPILGHNTVFWYRQTMMQGLELLAYFRNRAPLDDSGMPKDRFSAEMPDATLATLKIQPSEPRDSAVYFCASGLGMDRKGYTFGSGTRLTVV.

This rearrangement joins TRBV2 to TRBJ2-7; D unclear. Germline lookup yields CDR1 SNHLY and CDR2 FYNNEI. Trimming took 5 bases from V and 3 from J, leaving 5 bases between them. The CDR3 extends over 11 amino acids. CDR3 in amino acids: CASSLLYEQYF. CDR3 nucleotide sequence: TGTGCCAGCAGTCTCCTCTACGAGCAGTACTTC.

This rearrangement joins TRBV13 to TRBJ2-1; 7 positions match TRBD2. This CDR3 contains 16 residues. Germline V gene sequence: CDR1 PRHDT, CDR2 FYEKMQ (reference sequence). Trimming removed 4 bases from V and 5 bases from J; junction bases left unmatched: 11. The CDR3 DNA reads as TGTGCCAGCAGCTCGGTGGGAGGGGAAGGGAACAATGAGCAGTTCTTC. Translation gives CASSSVGGEGNNEQFF.

V is TRBV2 and J is TRBJ2-7; 7 nucleotides align to TRBD2. V shed 6 bases, J shed 3 bases, and the junction held 11 bases outside the gene matches. The CDR3 consists of 15 residues. Germline CDR1 and CDR2: SNHLY and FYNNEI. This chain's CDR3 is CASRASGRPDYEQYF. CDR3 bases: TGTGCCAGCAGGGCTAGCGGACGACCCGACTACGAGCAGTACTTC. Together with reference TRBV2 and TRBJ2-7, the CDR3 gives the full variable domain: EPEVTQTPSHQVTQMGQEVILRCVPISNHLYFYWYRQILGQKVEFLVSFYNNEISEKSEIFDDQFSVERPDGSNFTLKIRSTKLEDSAMYFCASRASGRPDYEQYFGPGTRLTVT.

This chain links TRBV5-4 with TRBJ1-1, with D possibly matching TRBD1 (6 bases). V lost 2 bases and J lost 0, with 8 bases in between. This CDR3 region has 14 residues. Germline values: CDR1 SGHNT, CDR2 YYREEE (reference sequence). DNA for the CDR3: TGTGCCAGCAGCTTACAGGGCATGAACACTGAAGCTTTCTTT. Amino acids: CASSLQGMNTEAFF.

This chain uses TRBV10-1 with TRBJ2-7, with a weak D call TRBD1 (6 bases). From germline, CDR1 is WNHNN and CDR2 SYGVQD (reference sequence). The CDR3 runs 13 residues. Trimming left V 9 bases short and J 3 bases short, with 15 bases between. The chain's CDR3 is CASTQGALYEQYF. The CDR3 DNA follows: TGCGCCAGTACACAGGGTGCCCTCTACGAGCAGTACTTC.